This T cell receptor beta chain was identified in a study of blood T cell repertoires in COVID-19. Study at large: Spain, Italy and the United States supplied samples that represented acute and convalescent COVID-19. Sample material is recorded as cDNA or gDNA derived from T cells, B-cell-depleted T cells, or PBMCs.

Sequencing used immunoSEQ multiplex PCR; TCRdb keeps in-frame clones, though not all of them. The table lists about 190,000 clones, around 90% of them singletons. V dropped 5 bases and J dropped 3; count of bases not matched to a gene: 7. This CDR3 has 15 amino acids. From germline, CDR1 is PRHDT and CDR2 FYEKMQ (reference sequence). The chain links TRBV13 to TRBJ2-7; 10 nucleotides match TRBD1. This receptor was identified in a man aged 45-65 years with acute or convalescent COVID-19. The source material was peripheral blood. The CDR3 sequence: CASSTPGQGFYEQYF. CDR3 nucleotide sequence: TGTGCCAGCAGCACCCCGGGACAGGGGTTCTACGAGCAGTACTTC.